A single sample gave rise to the 16 T cell receptor beta chains below, sequenced in a study of blood T cell repertoires in COVID-19. Assay: immunoSEQ multiplex PCR; the TCRdb copy retains only in-frame clones and omits some. This table has under 150,000 clones, roughly 85% appearing once. The sample consisted of peripheral blood. These receptor sequences come from a woman aged 55-70 years with COVID-19, enrolled during active disease.

CDR3 region: CASSRRDREGTGELFF. The DNA for the CDR3 is TGTGCCAGCAGCCGCCGGGACAGGGAGGGGACCGGGGAGCTGTTTTTT. The chain couples TRBV5-6 to TRBJ2-2, with TRBD1 matching 9 bases. The CDR3 extends over 16 amino acids. The ends lost 4 bases at V and 5 bases at J; junction bases unmatched: 9. Per the germline V gene, CDR1 is SGHDT and CDR2 is YYEEEE.

V usage is TRBV20-1 and J usage is TRBJ1-1, with D possibly TRBD1 on 5 matching bases. This CDR3 region has 14 residues. CDR1 DFQATT and CDR2 SNEGSKA come from the germline V gene (reference sequence). V was shortened by 3 bases and J by 7 bases, with 18 bases between the two germline ends. CDR3 bases: TGCAGTGCTAGTCGGACCAGGGTTAATGTTGAAGCTTTCTTT. Its protein is CSASRTRVNVEAFF.

The chain has TRBV6-5 and TRBJ1-1, with D tentatively TRBD1 (6 bases). Trimming took 7 bases from V and 5 from J, leaving 17 bases between them. Looked up from germline, CDR1 is MNHEY and CDR2 is SVGAGI. The CDR3 has 14 residues. The CDR3, as DNA: TGTGCCAGCACCCGGGACACCTCTGGGACTGAAGCTTTCTTT. This gives the protein CASTRDTSGTEAFF.

The chain uses TRBV19 and TRBJ2-7, with D possibly being TRBD2 (6 bases). V dropped 10 bases and J dropped 4 bases, with 17 bases sitting between them. Germline CDR1 and CDR2: LNHDA and SQIVND (reference sequence). The CDR3 has 13 amino acids. The CDR3 is CATKEGGEYEQYF. The CDR3 bases are TGTGCCACCAAGGAAGGCGGGGAGTACGAGCAGTACTTC.

The J gene is TRBJ1-5, the V gene TRBV24-1; TRBD1 is a possible D gene (6 bases). V shed 2 bases and J shed 9 bases, with 16 bases lying between them. Germline V CDR1 and CDR2: KGHDR, SFDVKD. The length of the CDR3 is 15 residues. The CDR3 sequence is CATSDSTGPGSPQHF. CDR3 nucleotide sequence: TGTGCCACCAGTGATTCGACAGGTCCAGGGTCGCCCCAGCATTTT.

The chain employs TRBV29-1 and TRBJ1-2; D ambiguous. V dropped 6 bases and J dropped 6 bases, with 11 bases sitting between them. The CDR3 loop spans 11 amino acids. Germline assignment: CDR1 SQVTM and CDR2 ANQGSEA. DNA for the CDR3: TGCAGCGTCCTTAGGCGGGATGGCTACACCTTC. Translating it yields CSVLRRDGYTF. Using reference TRBV29-1 and TRBJ1-2 for the parts outside the CDR3, the full variable domain is SAVISQKPSRDICQRGTSLTIQCQVDSQVTMMFWYRQQPGQSLTLIATANQGSEATYESGFVIDKFPISRPNLTFSTLTVSNMSPEDSSIYLCSVLRRDGYTFGSGTRLTVV.

The rearrangement links TRBV6-5 to TRBJ1-2; D possibly corresponds to TRBD1 (5 bases). This CDR3 region has 15 residues. Trimming removed 4 bases from V and 3 bases from J, with 15 bases in between. Germline CDR1 is MNHEY and CDR2 is SVGAGI. This CDR3 is CASSSPRQGDYGYTF. The CDR3 DNA sequence: TGTGCCAGCAGTTCCCCCCGGCAGGGCGACTATGGCTACACCTTC.

V gene TRBV7-9 combines with J gene TRBJ2-1; D might be TRBD2 (6 bases). The V end was cut by 2 bases, the J end by 0 bases, with 14 bases between. The CDR3 length is 17 residues. In germline, CDR1 is SEHNR, CDR2 FQNEAQ (reference sequence). The CDR3 protein is CASSLRLAQGSYNEQFF. The CDR3 nucleotides read TGTGCCAGCAGCTTAAGGCTAGCGCAAGGCTCCTACAATGAGCAGTTCTTC.

V gene TRBV28 combines with J gene TRBJ1-2; 8 nucleotides align to TRBD1. Losses at the gene ends were 5 bases for V and 7 bases for J; bases not matched to a gene: 3. The CDR3 has 12 residues. The germline CDR1 and CDR2 sequences are MDHEN and SYDVKM. DNA for the CDR3: TGTGCCAGCAGTCTGGACAGGGTTGGCTACACCTTC. Protein: CASSLDRVGYTF.

The chain joins TRBV11-3 to TRBJ2-1; possible D gene TRBD2, 5 bases. The germline CDR1 and CDR2 sequences are SGHNT and YENEEA. Trimming shortened V by 4 bases and J by 8 bases, and 15 bases separated the two germline ends. This CDR3 region has 14 residues. CDR3 in amino acids: CASSSGSGLYEQFF. Written as DNA, the CDR3 is TGTGCCAGCAGCTCTGGGAGTGGGCTCTATGAGCAGTTCTTC.

This chain joins TRBV6-2 or TRBV6-3 and TRBJ1-1, with 12 bases lining up with TRBD1. The CDR3 loop spans 20 amino acids. The V segment lost 4 bases and the J segment 5 bases; nucleotides outside the gene matches: 20. Germline-derived CDR1 and CDR2 are MNHEY and SVGEGT. The CDR3 DNA reads as TGTGCCAGCAGTTTCGAGGATGGGGACAGGGGGCCACCGGAGAGGACTGAAGCTTTCTTT. Translating it yields CASSFEDGDRGPPERTEAFF.

This rearrangement joins TRBV7-8 to TRBJ1-1, with D hard to call. Germline CDR1 SGHVS, CDR2 FQNEAQ. V lost 5 bases and J 1 base, leaving 8 bases between the germline ends. The CDR3 totals 13 residues. CDR3 loop: CASSPSKNTEAFF. In nucleotides, the CDR3 is TGTGCCAGCAGCCCCTCTAAGAACACTGAAGCTTTCTTT.

This chain uses TRBV7-8 with TRBJ1-2, with TRBD1 as a possible D gene (6 bases). V was clipped by 1 base and J by 1 base, with 13 bases between them. The CDR3 spans 16 residues. Germline V CDR1 and CDR2: SGHVS, FQNEAQ. CDR3 sequence: CASSLVGGARNYGYTF. CDR3 nucleotides: TGTGCCAGCAGCTTAGTGGGGGGGGCACGTAACTATGGCTACACCTTC.

The V and J genes are TRBV12-3 or TRBV12-4 and TRBJ2-1, with D uncertain. The CDR3 consists of 13 residues. V was pared by 2 bases and J by 6 bases, with 8 bases between. CDR3 loop: CASSLLVLNEQFF. The CDR3 bases are TGTGCCAGCAGTTTATTGGTACTCAATGAGCAGTTCTTC.

The rearrangement links TRBV6-5 to TRBJ1-6, with D hard to call. CDR1 is MNHEY, CDR2 SVGAGI, per germline. CDR3 length: 13 amino acids. Trimming removed 4 bases from V and 10 bases from J, with 11 bases in between. The CDR3 DNA reads TGTGCCAGCAGTTTCTCATCGGGGTCACCCCTCCACTTT. It yields the protein CASSFSSGSPLHF.

The V gene is TRBV7-2, the J gene TRBJ1-1; 7 positions agree with TRBD1. The CDR3 is made up of 16 amino acids. The germline gives CDR1 SGHTA, CDR2 FQGNSA. With 6 bases clipped from V and 0 bases from J, the junction kept 10 bases outside the gene matches. The CDR3 bases are TGTGCCAGCAGTCAATGGTTGGGACAGATGAACACTGAAGCTTTCTTT. This translates into CASSQWLGQMNTEAFF.